Below, one T cell receptor beta chain is given with its context. What it binds is unknown. The protocol was immunoSEQ multiplex PCR, while the TCRdb copy is restricted to in-frame clones and leaves out a portion. Of 110,000 or so clones in the sample, under 95% are singletons; the top ten hold under 4.5%. Between the trimmed V and J ends, which lost 6 bases and 4 bases, there was a span of 13 bases. Germline V lookup: CDR1 SQVTM, CDR2 ANQGSEA. The length of the CDR3 is 12 residues. The data were obtained in a study of brain T cells in children with intractable seizures. Findings and caveats of the study: HCMV serostatus was not known, and viral specificity came from CDR3 similarity only. Clones missing pre-surgery may reflect undersampling of that blood sample.

The sequenced cases were selected for having the highest brain T cell transcript signatures. At least one anti-epileptic drug was given before surgery. The chain recombines TRBV29-1 with TRBJ2-7; TRBD1 might be the D (5 bases). Here the sequenced sample was peripheral blood, taken at surgery. The sequence derives from a boy less than two years old with hemimegalencephaly and intractable seizures. CDR3 sequence: CSVRETAYEQYF. CDR3 coding DNA: TGCAGCGTACGCGAGACAGCGTACGAGCAGTACTTC.